The 3 T cell receptor beta chains reported below all come from one sample, sequenced in a study of blood T cells in healthy people across ages. Primers used in a second PCR of roughly 7 to 12 cycles were a sample-barcoded 5' primer and a J-beta primer mix. TCRdb redid the calling of the 5' RACE reads with MiXCR, one entry per CDR3 protein. The sample includes 600,000 to 800,000 distinct CDR3 sequences, more than 20% of them seen just once. Sequenced sample: blood. The source is a man between 65 and 85 years old in good health.

This clonotype was seen many times. The chain links TRBV7-2 to TRBJ2-7, with D perhaps matching TRBD1 or TRBD2 (6 bases each). CDR3 size: 15 residues. Germline V gene sequence: CDR1 SGHTA, CDR2 FQGNSA. The ends were cut back, 3 bases at V and 0 bases at J, with 12 bases in the middle. CDR3 loop: CASSLEGGSSYEQYF. CDR3 in DNA: TGTGCCAGCAGCTTGGAAGGGGGGAGCTCCTACGAGCAGTACTTC.

This clonotype was seen a few times. The chain employs TRBV27 and TRBJ2-1; 11 nucleotides match TRBD2. After removal of 2 bases from V and 9 bases from J, the junction contained 6 bases not matched to a gene. Germline values: CDR1 MNHEY, CDR2 SMNVEV (reference sequence). This CDR3 comprises 15 residues. Here the CDR3 DNA reads TGTGCCAGCAGTTTAGGGTGGCTAGCGGGAGGTGAGCAGTTCTTC. Amino acid sequence: CASSLGWLAGGEQFF.

The CDR3 loop is CASRPDGSPQPQHF. CDR3 nucleotide sequence: TGCGCCAGCAGACCTGACGGCAGCCCTCAGCCCCAGCATTTT. The V gene is TRBV5-1, the J gene TRBJ1-5; no clear D. V was shortened by 5 bases and J by 6 bases, with 15 bases between the two germline ends. Per germline, CDR1 SGHRS and CDR2 YFSETQ. CDR3 length equals 14 residues.